The sample holds a few counts of the clone carrying this TCR beta chain. The data originate from a study of control samples from healthy donors and cancer patients. Assay: immunoSEQ multiplex PCR; the TCRdb copy retains only in-frame clones and omits some. The sample has about 150,000 clones; roughly 94% are singletons. The source of this sequence is a man in his forties in good health. Input material: blood.

The CDR3 here is CASSLSGRVATEAFF. The CDR3 nucleotides read TGTGCCAGCAGTTTATCGGGCAGGGTGGCCACTGAAGCTTTCTTT. The rearrangement uses TRBV27 and TRBJ1-1; D is possibly TRBD1 (5 bases). Germline V lookup: CDR1 MNHEY, CDR2 SMNVEV (reference sequence). The ends were cut back, 0 bases at V and 4 bases at J, with 12 bases in the middle. This CDR3 is built from 15 residues.